The 18 T cell receptor beta chains below all came from one sample that was sequenced in a study of T cells in Graves' hyperthyroidism and ophthalmopathy. The TCR beta CDR3 regions underwent amplification using RNA transcripts as the source. A set of HTBI primers served as the primers for a first-round RT-PCR of the TCR CDR3. Each CDR3 protein is one row after TCRdb ran MiXCR on the multiplex PCR reads. There are 650,000 to 700,000 distinct CDR3 sequences in the sample; roughly a sixth occur only once, and about 16% lies in the top ten. Sequencing was performed on blood. All receptors derive from a man aged 45 to 65 with Graves' hyperthyroidism.

Regarding this clonotype: At one boundary the junction diverges from the germline segment, which might be a read error. This chain connects TRBV19 to TRBJ1-1; possibly TRBD1 for D (5 bases). The CDR3 spans 16 residues. Germline values: CDR1 LNHDA, CDR2 SQIVND (reference sequence). CDR3 sequence (DNA): TGTGCCAGCCTCTCCATGGACATTTCCCGGAACACTGAGGCTTTCTTT. Its protein product is CASLSMDISRNTEAFF.

This clonotype appeared many times. The gene calls are TRBV7-6 and TRBJ2-3; 7 nucleotides agree with TRBD2. Germline V CDR1 and CDR2: SGHVS, FNYEAQ. The CDR3 has 16 amino acids. The V segment lost 3 bases and the J segment 5 bases; nucleotides outside the gene matches: 11. The CDR3 DNA sequence: TGTGCCAGCAGCTTTTTTCGGGAGGATAGGAGAGATACGCAGTATTTT. Amino acid sequence: CASSFFREDRRDTQYF.

This clonotype was found many times. V gene TRBV11-2 combines with J gene TRBJ2-7; 8 nucleotides agree with TRBD2. In germline, CDR1 is SGHAT, CDR2 FQNNGV. The V segment lost 1 base and the J segment 0 bases; nucleotides outside the gene matches: 2. There are 15 residues in the CDR3. DNA of the CDR3: TGTGCCAGCAGCTTAGCCCTAGCGGGCTCCTACGAGCAGTACTTC. Translating it yields CASSLALAGSYEQYF.

There are a few counts of this clonotype. The chain recombines TRBV10-3 with TRBJ1-1; perhaps TRBD1 as D (6 bases). CDR3 size: 13 residues. Trimming removed 3 bases from V and 5 bases from J, with 10 bases in between. Germline-derived CDR1 and CDR2 are ENHRY and SYGVKD. CDR3 protein: CAISDGRGTEAFF. CDR3 DNA sequence: TGTGCCATCAGTGATGGCAGGGGAACTGAAGCTTTCTTT.

The chain links TRBV11-2 to TRBJ2-2; the match to TRBD2 covers 12 bases. The germline CDR1 and CDR2 sequences are SGHAT and FQNNGV. The V gene end was trimmed by 1 base and the J gene end by 7 bases; junction bases not matched to a gene: 4. The CDR3 runs to 16 residues. CDR3 DNA sequence: TGTGCCAGCAGCTTAGTGACTAGCGGGAGTAACGGGGAGCTGTTTTTT. Residues: CASSLVTSGSNGELFF.

This clonotype was detected ten times or more. The chain combines TRBV5-1 with TRBJ1-1; D may be TRBD1 (5 bases). Germline V gene sequence: CDR1 SGHRS, CDR2 YFSETQ. The CDR3 loop spans 17 amino acids. The ends were cut back, 0 bases at V and 6 bases at J, with 21 bases in the middle. The CDR3 loop is CASSLVGGMNRPPEAFF. In nucleotides, the CDR3 is TGCGCCAGCAGCTTGGTTGGGGGGATGAATCGGCCGCCTGAAGCTTTCTTT.

This clonotype was counted ten times or more. V usage is TRBV3-1 and J usage is TRBJ2-5; 8 positions match TRBD1. J was trimmed by 3 bases and V by 1 base; bases with no gene match: 4. Germline V gives CDR1 LGHDT, CDR2 YNNKEL (reference sequence). The CDR3 has 15 residues. As DNA, the CDR3 is TGTGCCAGCAGCCAAGTCTGGACAGGGAAAGAGACCCAGTACTTC. Protein sequence: CASSQVWTGKETQYF.

This clonotype has just a few counts. The genes are TRBV29-1 and TRBJ2-7; D is possibly TRBD1 (6 bases). This CDR3 has 18 amino acids. Trimming shortened V by 7 bases and J by 3 bases, and 31 bases separated the two germline ends. The germline gives CDR1 SQVTM, CDR2 ANQGSEA. The chain's CDR3 is CSARLPAGRRQALYEQYF. CDR3 DNA: TGCAGCGCCCGTCTACCTGCTGGGCGACGACAGGCCCTCTACGAGCAGTACTTC.

Many counts were recorded for this clonotype. The chain carries TRBV27 and TRBJ1-1; TRBD1 is a possible D gene (6 bases). The germline CDR1 and CDR2 sequences are MNHEY and SMNVEV (reference sequence). The CDR3 spans 13 residues. Trimming shortened V by 9 bases and J by 0 bases, and 11 bases separated the two germline ends. In DNA form, the CDR3 reads TGTGCCAGTCAGGGGCTCATGAACACTGAAGCTTTCTTT. This translates into CASQGLMNTEAFF.

In this sample, this clonotype turned up a few times. This chain uses TRBV7-3 with TRBJ2-7; D not resolved. This CDR3 has 15 amino acids. Germline assignment: CDR1 SGHTA and CDR2 FQGTGA. V gave up 1 base and J gave up 0 bases, with 10 bases separating them. The CDR3 region is CASSLIPEASYEQYF. In DNA, the CDR3 is TGTGCCAGCAGCTTAATACCCGAGGCCTCCTACGAGCAGTACTTC.

About this clonotype itself: A read error is possible here, since a much larger clone lies one base away. The DNA of the CDR3 is TGTGCCAGCAGCCAAATTGAGACCCAGTACTTC. Amino acid sequence: CASSQIETQYF. The chain recombines TRBV3-1 with TRBJ2-5, with D uncertain. V was pared by 2 bases and J by 5 bases, with 3 bases between. The germline CDR1 and CDR2 sequences are LGHDT and YNNKEL (reference sequence). The length of the CDR3 is 11 residues.

This clonotype turned up a few times. The chain employs TRBV25-1 and TRBJ1-6, with D possibly being TRBD1 (6 bases). Germline values: CDR1 MGHDK, CDR2 SYGVNS. V lost 3 bases, J lost 9 bases, and 9 bases lay in between. CDR3 length equals 13 residues. CDR3 region: CASSDRGGSPLHF. The CDR3 coding sequence is TGTGCCAGCAGTGACAGGGGAGGTTCACCCCTCCACTTT.

The chain carries TRBV5-4 and TRBJ1-2, with 10 positions matching TRBD1. This CDR3 contains 16 residues. CDR1 and CDR2 (germline): SGHNT, YYREEE (reference sequence). J lost 4 bases, V lost 0 bases, and 6 bases had no gene match. CDR3 bases: TGTGCCAGCAGCTTGGGCGGGACAGGGGTTACCTATGGCTACACCTTC. Encoded protein: CASSLGGTGVTYGYTF.

At least ten counts were recorded for this clonotype. The chain employs TRBV3-1 and TRBJ1-2; 8 bases line up with TRBD1. Looked up from germline, CDR1 is LGHDT and CDR2 is YNNKEL (reference sequence). This CDR3 contains 15 residues. The junction had 7 bases not matched to a gene; V was cut back by 2 bases and J by 5 bases. CDR3 loop: CASSQSRGLGYGYTF. DNA for the CDR3: TGTGCCAGCAGCCAATCCAGGGGGCTAGGGTATGGCTACACCTTC.

This clonotype was recorded a few times. The chain couples TRBV15 to TRBJ2-7; D unclear. The CDR3 spans 14 residues. CDR1 and CDR2 (germline): LNHNV, YYDKDF (reference sequence). V lost 0 bases and J 0 bases, leaving 6 bases between the germline ends. Here the CDR3 reads CATSRDSSSYEQYF. The CDR3 DNA follows: TGTGCCACCAGCAGAGATAGTTCCTCCTACGAGCAGTACTTC. Filled out from reference TRBV15 and TRBJ2-7, the complete variable domain reads DAMVIQNPRYQVTQFGKPVTLSCSQTLNHNVMYWYQQKSSQAPKLLFHYYDKDFNNEADTPDNFQSRRPNTSFCFLDIRSPGLGDTAMYLCATSRDSSSYEQYFGPGTRLTVT.

Note on this clonotype: This may be a read error: a much more frequent sequence differs by one nucleotide. This likely comes from a read error, as the CDR3 has no conserved phenylalanine or tryptophan at its end. In DNA form, the CDR3 reads TGTGCCACCAGTGACAGATCAGGGGAGAACACCGGGGAGCTGTTTTAT. This codes for CATSDRSGENTGELFY. The chain uses TRBV24-1 and TRBJ2-2, with D maybe TRBD1 (6 bases). The CDR3 has 16 amino acids. The germline CDR1 and CDR2 sequences are KGHDR and SFDVKD. V shed 4 bases and J shed 1 base, with 12 bases lying between them.

A note on this clonotype: A much larger clonotype is one base distant, so this may be a read error. Here the CDR3 omits its conserved ending phenylalanine or tryptophan, so a read error is the likely source. The chain combines TRBV10-3 with TRBJ2-7; 11 bases agree with TRBD2. V trimming: 10 bases; J trimming: 2 bases; junction bases outside the gene matches: 16. Germline CDR1 reads ENHRY; CDR2 reads SYGVKD. The CDR3 sequence is 17 residues long. CDR3 DNA sequence: TGTGCCACCGCCCCCCCCCAGGGGACTAGCGGAACCTACGAGCAGTACCTC. Its protein is CATAPPQGTSGTYEQYL.

The table lists this clonotype with many counts. The rearrangement links TRBV5-1 to TRBJ1-2; D ambiguous. Looked up from germline, CDR1 is SGHRS and CDR2 is YFSETQ. V gave up 4 bases and J gave up 2 bases, with 9 bases separating them. The CDR3 consists of 13 residues. The CDR3 protein is CASSTQENYGYTF. CDR3 sequence (DNA): TGCGCCAGCAGCACTCAGGAAAACTATGGCTACACCTTC.